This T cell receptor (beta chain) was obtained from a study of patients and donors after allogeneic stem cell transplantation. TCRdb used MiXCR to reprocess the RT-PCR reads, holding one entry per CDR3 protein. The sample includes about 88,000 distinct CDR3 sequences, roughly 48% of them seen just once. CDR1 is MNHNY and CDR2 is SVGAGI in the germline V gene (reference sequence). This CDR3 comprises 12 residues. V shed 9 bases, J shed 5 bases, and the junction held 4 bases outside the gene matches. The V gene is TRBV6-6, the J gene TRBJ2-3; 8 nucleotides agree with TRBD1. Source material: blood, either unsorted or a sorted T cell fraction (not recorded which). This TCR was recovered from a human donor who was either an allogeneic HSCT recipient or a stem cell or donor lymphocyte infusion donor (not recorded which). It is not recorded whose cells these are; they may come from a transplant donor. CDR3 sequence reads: CASGQGGDTQYF. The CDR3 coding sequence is TGTGCCAGTGGACAGGGAGGAGATACGCAGTATTTT.